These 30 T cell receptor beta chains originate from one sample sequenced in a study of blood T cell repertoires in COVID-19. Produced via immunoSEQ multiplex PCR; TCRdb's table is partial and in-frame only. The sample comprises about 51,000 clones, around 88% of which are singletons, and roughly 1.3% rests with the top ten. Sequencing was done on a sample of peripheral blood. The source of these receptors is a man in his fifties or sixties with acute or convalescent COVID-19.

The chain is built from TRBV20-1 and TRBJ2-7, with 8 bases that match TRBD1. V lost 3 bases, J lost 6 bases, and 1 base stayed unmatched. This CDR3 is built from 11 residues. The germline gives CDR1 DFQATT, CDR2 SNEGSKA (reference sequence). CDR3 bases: TGCAGTGCTAGGGACAGGGTCGAGCAGTACTTC. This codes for CSARDRVEQYF.

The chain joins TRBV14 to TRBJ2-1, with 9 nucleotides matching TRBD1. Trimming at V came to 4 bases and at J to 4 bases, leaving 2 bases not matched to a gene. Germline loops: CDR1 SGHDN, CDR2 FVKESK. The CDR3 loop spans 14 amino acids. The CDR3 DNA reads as TGTGCCAGCAGCCGGGGACAGGGTTACAATGAGCAGTTCTTC. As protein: CASSRGQGYNEQFF.

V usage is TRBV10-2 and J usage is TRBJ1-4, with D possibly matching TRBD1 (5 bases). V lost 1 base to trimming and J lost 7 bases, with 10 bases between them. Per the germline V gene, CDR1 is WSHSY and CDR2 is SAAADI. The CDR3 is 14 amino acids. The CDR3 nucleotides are TGCGCCAGCAGTGAGTTCAGGGTCGGTGAAAAACTGTTTTTT. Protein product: CASSEFRVGEKLFF.

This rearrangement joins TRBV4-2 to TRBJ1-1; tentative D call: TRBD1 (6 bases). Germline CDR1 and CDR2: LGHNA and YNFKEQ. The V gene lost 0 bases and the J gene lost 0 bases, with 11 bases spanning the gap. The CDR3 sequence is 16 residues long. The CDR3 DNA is TGTGCCAGCAGCCAAGAAACAGGGACCCTGAACACTGAAGCTTTCTTT. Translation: CASSQETGTLNTEAFF.

The DNA of the CDR3 is TGTGCCAGCAGCAACTCCCGACAGGGGTCGGGCTATGGCTACACCTTC. It yields the protein CASSNSRQGSGYGYTF. The V call is TRBV13, the J call TRBJ1-2, with 8 nucleotides matching TRBD1. V lost 5 bases and J lost 4; bases outside the gene matches: 12. This CDR3 is built from 16 residues. CDR1 is PRHDT and CDR2 is FYEKMQ in the germline V gene (reference sequence).

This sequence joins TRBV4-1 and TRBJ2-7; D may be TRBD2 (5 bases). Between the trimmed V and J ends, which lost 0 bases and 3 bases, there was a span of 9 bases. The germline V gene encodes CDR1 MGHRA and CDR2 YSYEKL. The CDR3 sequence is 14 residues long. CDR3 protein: CASSQDFRGYEQYF. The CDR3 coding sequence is TGCGCCAGCAGCCAAGATTTCCGGGGCTACGAGCAGTACTTC.

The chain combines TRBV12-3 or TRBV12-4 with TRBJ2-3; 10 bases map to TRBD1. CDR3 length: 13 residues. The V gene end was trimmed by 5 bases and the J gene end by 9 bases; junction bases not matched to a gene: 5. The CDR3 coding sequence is TGTGCCAGCAGTCCAGCGACAGGGGGCACGCAGTATTTT. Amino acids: CASSPATGGTQYF.

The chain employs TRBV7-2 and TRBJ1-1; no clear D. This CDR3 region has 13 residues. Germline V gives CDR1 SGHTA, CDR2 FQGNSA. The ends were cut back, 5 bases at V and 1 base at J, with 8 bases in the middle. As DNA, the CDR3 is TGTGCCAGCAGCACACGACAGAACACTGAAGCTTTCTTT. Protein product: CASSTRQNTEAFF. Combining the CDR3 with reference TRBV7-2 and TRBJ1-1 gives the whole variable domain GAGVSQSPSNKVTEKGKDVELRCDPISGHTALYWYRQSLGQGLEFLIYFQGNSAPDKSGLPSDRFSAERTGGSVSTLTIQRTQQEDSAVYLCASSTRQNTEAFFGQGTRLTVV.

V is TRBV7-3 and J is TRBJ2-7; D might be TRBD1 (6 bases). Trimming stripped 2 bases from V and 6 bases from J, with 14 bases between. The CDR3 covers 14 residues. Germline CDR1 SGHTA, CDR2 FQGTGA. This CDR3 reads CASSLGQGIGEQYF. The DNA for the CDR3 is TGTGCCAGCAGCTTAGGTCAGGGGATAGGCGAGCAGTACTTC. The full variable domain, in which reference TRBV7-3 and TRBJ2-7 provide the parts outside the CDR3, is GAGVSQTPSNKVTEKGKYVELRCDPISGHTALYWYRQSLGQGPEFLIYFQGTGAADDSGLPNDRFFAVRPEGSVSTLKIQRTERGDSAVYLCASSLGQGIGEQYFGPGTRLTVT.

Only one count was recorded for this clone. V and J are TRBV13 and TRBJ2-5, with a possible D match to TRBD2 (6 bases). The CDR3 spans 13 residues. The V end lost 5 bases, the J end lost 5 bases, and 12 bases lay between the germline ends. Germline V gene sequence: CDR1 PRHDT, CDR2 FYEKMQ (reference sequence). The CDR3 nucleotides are TGTGCCAGCAGCCGGCCGAGCGGGGAGACCCAGTACTTC. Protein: CASSRPSGETQYF.

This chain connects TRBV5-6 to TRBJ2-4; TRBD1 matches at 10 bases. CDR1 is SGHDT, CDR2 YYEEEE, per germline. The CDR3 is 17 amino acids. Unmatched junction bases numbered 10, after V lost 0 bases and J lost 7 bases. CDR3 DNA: TGTGCCAGCAGCTTGGGTCTGACAGGGGGCGCAGGGAACATTCAGTACTTC. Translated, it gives CASSLGLTGGAGNIQYF. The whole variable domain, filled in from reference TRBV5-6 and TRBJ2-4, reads DAGVTQSPTHLIKTRGQQVTLRCSPKSGHDTVSWYQQALGQGPQFIFQYYEEEERQRGNFPDRFSGHQFPNYSSELNVNALLLGDSALYLCASSLGLTGGAGNIQYFGAGTRLSVL.

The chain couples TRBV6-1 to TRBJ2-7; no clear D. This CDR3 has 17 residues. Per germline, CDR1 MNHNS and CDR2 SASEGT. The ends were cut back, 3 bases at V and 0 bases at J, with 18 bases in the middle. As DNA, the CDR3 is TGTGCCAGCAGTGATTATGTACCCACCCTTAGCTCCTACGAGCAGTACTTC. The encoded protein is CASSDYVPTLSSYEQYF.

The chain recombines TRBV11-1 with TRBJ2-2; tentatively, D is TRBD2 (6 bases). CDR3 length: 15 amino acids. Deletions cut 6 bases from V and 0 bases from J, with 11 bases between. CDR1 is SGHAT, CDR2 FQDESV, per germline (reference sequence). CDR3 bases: TGTGCCAGCAGTTTCGGGGGACCGAACACCGGGGAGCTGTTTTTT. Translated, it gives CASSFGGPNTGELFF.

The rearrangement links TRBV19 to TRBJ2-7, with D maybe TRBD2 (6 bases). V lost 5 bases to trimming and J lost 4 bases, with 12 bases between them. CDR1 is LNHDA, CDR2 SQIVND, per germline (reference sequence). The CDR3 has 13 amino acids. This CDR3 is CASSPTSVYEQYF. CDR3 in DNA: TGTGCCAGTAGTCCGACTAGTGTGTACGAGCAGTACTTC.

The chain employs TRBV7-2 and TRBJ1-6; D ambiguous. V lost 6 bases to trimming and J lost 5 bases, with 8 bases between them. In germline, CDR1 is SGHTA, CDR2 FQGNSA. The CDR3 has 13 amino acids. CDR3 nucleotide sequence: TGTGCCAGCAGGAAAGCTCATAATTCACCCCTCCACTTT. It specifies CASRKAHNSPLHF.

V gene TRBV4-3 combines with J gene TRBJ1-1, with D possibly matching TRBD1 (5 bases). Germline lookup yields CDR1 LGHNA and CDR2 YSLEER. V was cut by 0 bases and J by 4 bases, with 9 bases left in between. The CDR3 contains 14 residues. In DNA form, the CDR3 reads TGCGCCAGCAGCCAAGACAGGGTGGGCACTGAAGCTTTCTTT. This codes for CASSQDRVGTEAFF.

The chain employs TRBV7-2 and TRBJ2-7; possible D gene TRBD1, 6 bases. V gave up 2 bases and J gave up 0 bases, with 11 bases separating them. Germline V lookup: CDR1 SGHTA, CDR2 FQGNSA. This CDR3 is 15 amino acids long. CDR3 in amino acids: CASSLFATGSYEQYF. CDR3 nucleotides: TGTGCCAGCAGCTTATTCGCGACAGGCTCCTACGAGCAGTACTTC.

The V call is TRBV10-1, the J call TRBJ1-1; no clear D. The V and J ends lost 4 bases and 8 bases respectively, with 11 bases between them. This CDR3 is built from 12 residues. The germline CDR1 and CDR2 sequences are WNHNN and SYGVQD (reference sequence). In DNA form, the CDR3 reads TGCGCCAGCAGTGCGTCAGGAGCCGAAGCTTTCTTT. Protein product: CASSASGAEAFF.

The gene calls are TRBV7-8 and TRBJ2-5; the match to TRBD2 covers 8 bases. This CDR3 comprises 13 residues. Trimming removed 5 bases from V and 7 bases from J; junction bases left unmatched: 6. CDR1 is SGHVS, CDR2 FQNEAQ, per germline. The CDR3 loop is CASSPPGGATQYF. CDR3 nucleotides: TGTGCCAGCAGCCCACCGGGGGGGGCGACCCAGTACTTC.

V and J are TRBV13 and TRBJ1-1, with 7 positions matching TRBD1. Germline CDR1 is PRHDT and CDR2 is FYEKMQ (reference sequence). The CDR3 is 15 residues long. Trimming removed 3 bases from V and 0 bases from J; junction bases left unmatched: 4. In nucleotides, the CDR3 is TGTGCCAGCAGCTTCCCGACAGGGATGAACACTGAAGCTTTCTTT. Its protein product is CASSFPTGMNTEAFF. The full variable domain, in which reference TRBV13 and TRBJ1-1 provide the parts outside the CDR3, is AAGVIQSPRHLIKEKRETATLKCYPIPRHDTVYWYQQGPGQDPQFLISFYEKMQSDKGSIPDRFSAQQFSDYHSELNMSSLELGDSALYFCASSFPTGMNTEAFFGQGTRLTVV.

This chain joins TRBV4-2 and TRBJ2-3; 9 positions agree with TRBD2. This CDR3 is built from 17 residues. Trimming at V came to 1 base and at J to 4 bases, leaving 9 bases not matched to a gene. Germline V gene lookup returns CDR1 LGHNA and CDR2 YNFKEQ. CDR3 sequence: CASSQVGGGAGADTQYF. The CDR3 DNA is TGTGCCAGCAGCCAAGTCGGCGGGGGGGCCGGGGCAGATACGCAGTATTTT.

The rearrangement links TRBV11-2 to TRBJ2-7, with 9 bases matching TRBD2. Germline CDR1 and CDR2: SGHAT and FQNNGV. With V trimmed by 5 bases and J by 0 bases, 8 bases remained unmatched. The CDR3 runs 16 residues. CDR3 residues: CASSIQGLALSYEQYF. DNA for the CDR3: TGTGCCAGCAGCATACAGGGACTAGCCCTCTCCTACGAGCAGTACTTC.

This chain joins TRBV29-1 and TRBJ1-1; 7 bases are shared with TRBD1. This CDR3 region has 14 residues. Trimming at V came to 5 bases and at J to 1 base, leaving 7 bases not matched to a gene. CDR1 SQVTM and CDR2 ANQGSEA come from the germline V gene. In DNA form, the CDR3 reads TGCAGCGTTACCCCCCGGACAGGGAACACTGAAGCTTTCTTT. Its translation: CSVTPRTGNTEAFF.

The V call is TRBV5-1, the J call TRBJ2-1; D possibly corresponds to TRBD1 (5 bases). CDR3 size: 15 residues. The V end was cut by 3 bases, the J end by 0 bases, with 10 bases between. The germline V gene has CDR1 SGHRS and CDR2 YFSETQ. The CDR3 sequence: CASSSDTGSYNEQFF. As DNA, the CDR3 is TGCGCCAGCAGCTCGGACACTGGCTCCTACAATGAGCAGTTCTTC.

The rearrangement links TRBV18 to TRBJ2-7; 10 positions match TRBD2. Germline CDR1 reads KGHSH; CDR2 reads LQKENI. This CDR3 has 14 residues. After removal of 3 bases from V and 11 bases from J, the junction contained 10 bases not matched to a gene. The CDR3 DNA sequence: TGTGCCAGCTCACCTGTAGGGGGGCTAGCGGGAGAGTACTTC. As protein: CASSPVGGLAGEYF.

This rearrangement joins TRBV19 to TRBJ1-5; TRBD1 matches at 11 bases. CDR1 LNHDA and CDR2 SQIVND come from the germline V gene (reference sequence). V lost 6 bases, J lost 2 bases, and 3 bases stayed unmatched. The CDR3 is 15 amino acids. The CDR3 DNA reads TGTGCCAGTAGCGGACAGGGGGCTGGCAATCAGCCCCAGCATTTT. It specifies CASSGQGAGNQPQHF.

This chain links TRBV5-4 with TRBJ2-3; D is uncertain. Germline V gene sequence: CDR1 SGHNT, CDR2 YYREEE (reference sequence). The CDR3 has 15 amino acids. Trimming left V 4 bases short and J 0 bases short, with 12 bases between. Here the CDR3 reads CASSLEMLSTDTQYF. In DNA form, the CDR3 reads TGTGCCAGCAGCCTGGAAATGTTAAGCACAGATACGCAGTATTTT.

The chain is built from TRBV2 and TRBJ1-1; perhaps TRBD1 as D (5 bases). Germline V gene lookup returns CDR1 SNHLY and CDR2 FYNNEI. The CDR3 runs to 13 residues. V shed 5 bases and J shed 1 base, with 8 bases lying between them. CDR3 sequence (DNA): TGTGCCAGCAGTAGACAGCCGAACACTGAAGCTTTCTTT. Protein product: CASSRQPNTEAFF.

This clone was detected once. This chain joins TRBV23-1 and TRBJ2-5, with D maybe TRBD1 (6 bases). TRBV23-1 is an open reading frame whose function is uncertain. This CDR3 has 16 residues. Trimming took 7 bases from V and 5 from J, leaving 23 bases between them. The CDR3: CASTHSRGPEVETQYF. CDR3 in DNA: TGCGCCAGCACCCACTCCAGGGGTCCCGAGGTGGAGACCCAGTACTTC.

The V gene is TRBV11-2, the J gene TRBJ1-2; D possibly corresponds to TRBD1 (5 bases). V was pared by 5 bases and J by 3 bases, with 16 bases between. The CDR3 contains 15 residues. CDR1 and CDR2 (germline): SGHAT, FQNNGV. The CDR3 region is CASSPLGGVDYGYTF. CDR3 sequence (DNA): TGTGCCAGCAGCCCCCTCGGGGGAGTGGACTATGGCTACACCTTC.